This entry is about one T cell receptor (beta chain). These data are taken from a study of blood T cell repertoires in COVID-19. In the original workflow: For nucleated cells, counts were estimated from reference gene primer amplification. This table comes from immunoSEQ multiplex PCR, and its TCRdb copy is limited to in-frame clones, with some not included. V, J and clone size were drawn from that table, and D and trimming were deduced from the DNA. Here the sample spans around 130,000 clones, under 85% being singletons. The CDR3 length is 15 residues. V gave up 0 bases and J gave up 0 bases, with 7 bases separating them. Germline V gene sequence: CDR1 SGDLS, CDR2 YYNGEE.

The chain uses TRBV9 and TRBJ2-1, with D uncertain. The clonotype comes from a middle-aged man with active or convalescent COVID-19. What was sequenced was peripheral blood. CDR3 nucleotide sequence: TGTGCCAGCAGCGTAGACCTCAGCTCCTACAATGAGCAGTTCTTC. Translated, it gives CASSVDLSSYNEQFF.